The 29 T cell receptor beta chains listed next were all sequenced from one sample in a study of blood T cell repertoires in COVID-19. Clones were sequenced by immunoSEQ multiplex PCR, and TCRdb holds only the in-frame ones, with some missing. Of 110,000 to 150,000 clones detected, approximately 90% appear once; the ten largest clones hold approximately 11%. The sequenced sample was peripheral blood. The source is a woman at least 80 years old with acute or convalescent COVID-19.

CDR3 sequence reads: CAWSAQRSGQGANQPQHF. CDR3 sequence (DNA): TGTGCCTGGAGTGCCCAGCGTTCTGGGCAGGGGGCAAATCAGCCCCAGCATTTT. This chain joins TRBV30 and TRBJ1-5; 8 bases map to TRBD1. The CDR3 contains 18 residues. V lost 1 base, J lost 4 bases, and 15 bases stayed unmatched. The germline gives CDR1 GTSNPN, CDR2 SVGIG (reference sequence).

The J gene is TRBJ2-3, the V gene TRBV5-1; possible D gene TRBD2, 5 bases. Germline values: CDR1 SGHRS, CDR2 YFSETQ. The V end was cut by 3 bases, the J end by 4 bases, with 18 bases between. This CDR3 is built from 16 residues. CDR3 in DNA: TGCGCCAGCAGCTCCATACTAGATGCGAAAGCAGATACGCAGTATTTT. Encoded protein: CASSSILDAKADTQYF.

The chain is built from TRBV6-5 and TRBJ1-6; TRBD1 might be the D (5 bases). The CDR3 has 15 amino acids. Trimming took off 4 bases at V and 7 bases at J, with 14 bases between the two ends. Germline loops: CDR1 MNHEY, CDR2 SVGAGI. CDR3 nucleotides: TGTGCCAGCAGTTCCACTCGGGGGGGAAATTCACCCCTCCACTTT. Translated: CASSSTRGGNSPLHF.

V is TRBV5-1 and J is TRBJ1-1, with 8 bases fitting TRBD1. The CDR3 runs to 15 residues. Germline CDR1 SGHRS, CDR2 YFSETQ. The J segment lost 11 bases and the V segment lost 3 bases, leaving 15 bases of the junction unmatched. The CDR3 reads CASSWGGQGPALAFF. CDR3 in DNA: TGCGCCAGCAGCTGGGGAGGACAGGGCCCCGCTCTGGCTTTCTTT.

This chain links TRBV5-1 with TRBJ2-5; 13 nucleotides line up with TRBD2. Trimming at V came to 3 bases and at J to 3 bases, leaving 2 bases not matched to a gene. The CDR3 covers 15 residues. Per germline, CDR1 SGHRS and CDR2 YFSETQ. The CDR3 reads CASSSGTSGKETQYF. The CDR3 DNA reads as TGCGCCAGCAGCTCCGGGACTAGCGGGAAAGAGACCCAGTACTTC.

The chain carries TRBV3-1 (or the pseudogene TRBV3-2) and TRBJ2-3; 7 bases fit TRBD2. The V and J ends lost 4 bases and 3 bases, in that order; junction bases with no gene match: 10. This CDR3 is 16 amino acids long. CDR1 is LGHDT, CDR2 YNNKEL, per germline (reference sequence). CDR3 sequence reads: CASSLRGGQGTDTQYF. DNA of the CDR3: TGTGCCAGCAGCCTAAGGGGAGGGCAGGGAACAGATACGCAGTATTTT.

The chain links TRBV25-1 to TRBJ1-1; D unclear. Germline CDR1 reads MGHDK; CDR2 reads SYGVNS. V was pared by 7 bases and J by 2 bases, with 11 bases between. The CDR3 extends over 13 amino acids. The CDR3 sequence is CASIAEINTEAFF. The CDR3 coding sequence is TGTGCCAGCATAGCAGAAATAAACACTGAAGCTTTCTTT. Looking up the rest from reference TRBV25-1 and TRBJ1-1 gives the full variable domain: EADIYQTPRYLVIGTGKKITLECSQTMGHDKMYWYQQDPGMELHLIHYSYGVNSTEKGDLSSESTVSRIRTEHFPLTLESARPSHTSQYLCASIAEINTEAFFGQGTRLTVV.

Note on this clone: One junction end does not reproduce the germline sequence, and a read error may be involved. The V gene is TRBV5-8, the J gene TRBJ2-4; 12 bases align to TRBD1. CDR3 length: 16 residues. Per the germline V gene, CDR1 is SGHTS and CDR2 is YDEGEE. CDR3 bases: TGTGCCAGCAGCCCGGTGGGACAGGGGGCCAAAGACATTCAGTACTTC. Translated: CASSPVGQGAKDIQYF.

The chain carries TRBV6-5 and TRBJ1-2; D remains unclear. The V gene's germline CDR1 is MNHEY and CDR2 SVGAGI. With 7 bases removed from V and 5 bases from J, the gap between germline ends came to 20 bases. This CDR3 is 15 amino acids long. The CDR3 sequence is CASNGGAALGYGYTF. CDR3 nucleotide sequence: TGTGCCAGCAACGGCGGCGCTGCCCTTGGGTATGGCTACACCTTC.

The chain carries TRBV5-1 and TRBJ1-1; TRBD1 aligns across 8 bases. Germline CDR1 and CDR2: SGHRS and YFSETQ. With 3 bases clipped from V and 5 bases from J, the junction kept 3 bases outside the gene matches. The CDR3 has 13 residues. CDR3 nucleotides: TGCGCCAGCAGCTGGACAGGGAAGACTGAAGCTTTCTTT. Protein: CASSWTGKTEAFF.

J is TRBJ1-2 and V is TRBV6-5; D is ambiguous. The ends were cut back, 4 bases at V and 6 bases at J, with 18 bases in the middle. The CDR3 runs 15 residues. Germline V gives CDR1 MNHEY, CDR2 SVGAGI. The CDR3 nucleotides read TGTGCCAGCAGTTCCCCCCCAGGCGGGCGGGATGGCTACACCTTC. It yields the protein CASSSPPGGRDGYTF.

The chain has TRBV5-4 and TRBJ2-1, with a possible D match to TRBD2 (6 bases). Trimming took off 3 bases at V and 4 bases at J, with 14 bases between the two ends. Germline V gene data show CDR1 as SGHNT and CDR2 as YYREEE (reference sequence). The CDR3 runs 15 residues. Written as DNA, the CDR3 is TGTGCCAGCAGCTCCCGGGGGTCGACTTACAATGAGCAGTTCTTC. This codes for CASSSRGSTYNEQFF.

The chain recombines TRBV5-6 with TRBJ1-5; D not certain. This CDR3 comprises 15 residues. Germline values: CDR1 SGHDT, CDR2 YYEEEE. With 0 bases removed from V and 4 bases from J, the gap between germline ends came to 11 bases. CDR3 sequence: CASSLEGGGNQPQHF. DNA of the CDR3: TGTGCCAGCAGCTTGGAGGGCGGAGGTAATCAGCCCCAGCATTTT. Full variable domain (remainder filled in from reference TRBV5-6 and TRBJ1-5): DAGVTQSPTHLIKTRGQQVTLRCSPKSGHDTVSWYQQALGQGPQFIFQYYEEEERQRGNFPDRFSGHQFPNYSSELNVNALLLGDSALYLCASSLEGGGNQPQHFGDGTRLSIL.

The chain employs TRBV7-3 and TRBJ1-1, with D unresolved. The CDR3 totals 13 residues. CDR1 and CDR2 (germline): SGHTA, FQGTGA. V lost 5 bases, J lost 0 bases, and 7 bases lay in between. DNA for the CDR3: TGTGCCAGCAGCCTAGCTCTGAACACTGAAGCTTTCTTT. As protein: CASSLALNTEAFF.

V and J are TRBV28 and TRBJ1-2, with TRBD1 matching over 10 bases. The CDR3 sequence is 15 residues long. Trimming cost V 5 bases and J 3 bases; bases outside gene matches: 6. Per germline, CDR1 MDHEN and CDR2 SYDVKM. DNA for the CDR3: TGTGCCAGCAGTCCGGGGACAGGGGTGGACTATGGCTACACCTTC. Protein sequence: CASSPGTGVDYGYTF.

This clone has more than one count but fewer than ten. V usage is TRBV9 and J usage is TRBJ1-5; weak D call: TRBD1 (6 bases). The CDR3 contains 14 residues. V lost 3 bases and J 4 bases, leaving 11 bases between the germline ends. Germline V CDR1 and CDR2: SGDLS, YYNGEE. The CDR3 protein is CASSDGTPNQPQHF. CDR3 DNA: TGTGCCAGCAGCGACGGGACACCAAATCAGCCCCAGCATTTT.

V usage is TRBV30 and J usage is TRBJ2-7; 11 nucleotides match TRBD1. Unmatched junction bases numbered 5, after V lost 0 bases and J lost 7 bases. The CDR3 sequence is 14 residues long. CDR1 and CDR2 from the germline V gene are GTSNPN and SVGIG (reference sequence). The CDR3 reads CAWSVSGQGAEQYF. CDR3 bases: TGTGCCTGGAGTGTATCCGGACAGGGGGCAGAGCAGTACTTC.

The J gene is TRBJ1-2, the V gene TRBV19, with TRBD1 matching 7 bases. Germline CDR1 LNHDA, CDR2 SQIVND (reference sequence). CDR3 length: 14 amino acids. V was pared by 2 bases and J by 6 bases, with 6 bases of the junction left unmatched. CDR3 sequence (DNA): TGTGCCAGTAGTATAAACAGGGGAGGAAATGGCTACACCTTC. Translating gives CASSINRGGNGYTF. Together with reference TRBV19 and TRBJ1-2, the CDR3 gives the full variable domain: DGGITQSPKYLFRKEGQNVTLSCEQNLNHDAMYWYRQDPGQGLRLIYYSQIVNDFQKGDIAEGYSVSREKKESFPLTVTSAQKNPTAFYLCASSINRGGNGYTFGSGTRLTVV.

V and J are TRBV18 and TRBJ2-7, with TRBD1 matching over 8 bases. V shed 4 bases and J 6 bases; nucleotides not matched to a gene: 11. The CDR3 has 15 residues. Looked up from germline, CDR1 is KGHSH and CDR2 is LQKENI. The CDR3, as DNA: TGTGCCAGCTCACAAGGGACAGGTCGGGGGCGCGAGCAGTACTTC. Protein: CASSQGTGRGREQYF.

CDR3: CATSLIGADTEAFF. The CDR3 nucleotides are TGTGCCACCTCATTAATTGGAGCGGACACTGAAGCTTTCTTT. The chain carries TRBV7-9 and TRBJ1-1; D is ambiguous. V was clipped by 10 bases and J by 3 bases, with 18 bases between them. This CDR3 spans 14 amino acids. CDR1 SEHNR and CDR2 FQNEAQ come from the germline V gene (reference sequence).

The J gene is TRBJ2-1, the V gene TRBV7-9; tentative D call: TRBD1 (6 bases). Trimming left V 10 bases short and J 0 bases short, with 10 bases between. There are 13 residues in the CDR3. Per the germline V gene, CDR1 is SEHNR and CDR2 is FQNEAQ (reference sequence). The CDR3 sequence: CATQGTSYNEQFF. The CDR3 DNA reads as TGTGCCACTCAGGGGACCTCCTACAATGAGCAGTTCTTC.

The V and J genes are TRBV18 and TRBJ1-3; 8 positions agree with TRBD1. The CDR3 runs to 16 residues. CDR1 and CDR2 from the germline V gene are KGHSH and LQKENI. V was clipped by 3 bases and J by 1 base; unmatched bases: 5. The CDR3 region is CASSPIQGVSGNTIYF. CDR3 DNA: TGTGCCAGCTCACCGATACAGGGGGTATCTGGAAACACCATATATTTT.

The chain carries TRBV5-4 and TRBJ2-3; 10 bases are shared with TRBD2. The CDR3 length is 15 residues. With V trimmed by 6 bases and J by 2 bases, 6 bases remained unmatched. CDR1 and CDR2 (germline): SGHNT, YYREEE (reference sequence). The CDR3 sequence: CASNQRGGFTDTQYF. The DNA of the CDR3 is TGTGCCAGCAACCAGCGGGGGGGGTTCACAGATACGCAGTATTTT.

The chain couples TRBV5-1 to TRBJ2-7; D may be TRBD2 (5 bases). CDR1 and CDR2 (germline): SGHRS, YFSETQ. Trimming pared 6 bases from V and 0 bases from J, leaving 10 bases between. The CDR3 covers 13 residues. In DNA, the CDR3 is TGCGCCAGCAAAGCGGACGGCTCCTACGAGCAGTACTTC. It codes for CASKADGSYEQYF.

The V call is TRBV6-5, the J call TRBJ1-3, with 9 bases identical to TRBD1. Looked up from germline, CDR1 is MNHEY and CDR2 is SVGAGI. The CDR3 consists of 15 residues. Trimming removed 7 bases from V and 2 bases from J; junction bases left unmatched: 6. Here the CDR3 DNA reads TGTGCCAGCATCAGGGACAGGGCTCCTGGAAACACCATATATTTT. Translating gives CASIRDRAPGNTIYF.

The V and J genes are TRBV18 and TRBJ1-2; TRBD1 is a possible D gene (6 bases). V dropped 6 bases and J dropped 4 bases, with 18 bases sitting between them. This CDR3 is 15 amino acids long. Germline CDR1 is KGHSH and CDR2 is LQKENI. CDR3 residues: CASSQSQGIAYGYTF. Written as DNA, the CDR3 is TGTGCCAGCTCCCAAAGCCAGGGGATCGCCTATGGCTACACCTTC. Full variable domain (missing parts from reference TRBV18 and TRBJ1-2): NAGVMQNPRHLVRRRGQEARLRCSPMKGHSHVYWYRQLPEEGLKFMVYLQKENIIDESGMPKERFSAEFPKEGPSILRIQQVVRGDSAAYFCASSQSQGIAYGYTFGSGTRLTVV.

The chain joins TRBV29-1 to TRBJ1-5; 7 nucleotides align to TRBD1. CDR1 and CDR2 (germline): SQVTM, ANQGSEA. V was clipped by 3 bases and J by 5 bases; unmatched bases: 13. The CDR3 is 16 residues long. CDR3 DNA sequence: TGCAGCGTTGAGGTTCCGACAGGGCGGAAGCATCAGCCCCAGCATTTT. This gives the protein CSVEVPTGRKHQPQHF.

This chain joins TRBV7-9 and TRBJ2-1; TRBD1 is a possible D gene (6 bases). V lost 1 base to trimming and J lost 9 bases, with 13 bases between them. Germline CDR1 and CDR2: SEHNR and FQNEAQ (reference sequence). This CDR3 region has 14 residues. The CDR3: CASSLVAGDGEQFF. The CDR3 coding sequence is TGTGCCAGCAGCTTAGTGGCAGGGGATGGTGAGCAGTTCTTC.

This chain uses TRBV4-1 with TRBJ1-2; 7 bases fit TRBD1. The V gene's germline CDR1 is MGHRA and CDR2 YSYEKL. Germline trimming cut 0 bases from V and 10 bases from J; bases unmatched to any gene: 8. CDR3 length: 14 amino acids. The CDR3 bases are TGCGCCAGCAGCCAAGAAGCGACAGGGCTCTTCTACACCTTC. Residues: CASSQEATGLFYTF.